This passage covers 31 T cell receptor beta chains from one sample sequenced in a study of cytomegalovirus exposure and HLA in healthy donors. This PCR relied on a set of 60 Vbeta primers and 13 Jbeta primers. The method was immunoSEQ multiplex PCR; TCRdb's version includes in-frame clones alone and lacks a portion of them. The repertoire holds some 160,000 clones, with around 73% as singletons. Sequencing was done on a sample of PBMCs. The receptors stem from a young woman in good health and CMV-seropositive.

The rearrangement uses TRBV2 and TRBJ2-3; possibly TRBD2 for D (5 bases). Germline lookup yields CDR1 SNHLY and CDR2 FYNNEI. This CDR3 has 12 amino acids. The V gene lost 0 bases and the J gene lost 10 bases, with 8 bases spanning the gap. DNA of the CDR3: TGTGCCAGCAGTGAAGCTGGGCGGGCGCAGTATTTT. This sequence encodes CASSEAGRAQYF.

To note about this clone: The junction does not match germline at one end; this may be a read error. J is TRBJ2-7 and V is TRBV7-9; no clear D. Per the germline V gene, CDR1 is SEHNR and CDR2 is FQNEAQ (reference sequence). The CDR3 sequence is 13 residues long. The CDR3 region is CSSSQDNSYEQYF. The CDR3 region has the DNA TGTTCCAGCAGTCAAGACAACTCCTACGAGCAGTACTTC. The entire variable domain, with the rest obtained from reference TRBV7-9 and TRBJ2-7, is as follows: DTGVSQNPRHKITKRGQNVTFRCDPISEHNRLYWYRQTLGQGPEFLTYFQNEAQLEKSRLLSDRFSAERPKGSFSTLEIQRTEQGDSAMYLCSSSQDNSYEQYFGPGTRLTVT.

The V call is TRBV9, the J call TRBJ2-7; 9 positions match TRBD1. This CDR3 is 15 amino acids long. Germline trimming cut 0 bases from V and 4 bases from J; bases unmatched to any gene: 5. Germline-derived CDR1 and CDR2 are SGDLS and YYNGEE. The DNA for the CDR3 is TGTGCCAGCAGCGTAGCTACAGGGGGCCCGTACGAGCAGTACTTC. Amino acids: CASSVATGGPYEQYF.

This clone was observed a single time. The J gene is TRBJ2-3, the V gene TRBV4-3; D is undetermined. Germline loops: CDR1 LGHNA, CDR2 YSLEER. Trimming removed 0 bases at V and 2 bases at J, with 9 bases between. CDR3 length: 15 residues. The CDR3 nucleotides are TGCGCCAGCAGCCAAGAAAGACACCCCACAGATACGCAGTATTTT. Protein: CASSQERHPTDTQYF.

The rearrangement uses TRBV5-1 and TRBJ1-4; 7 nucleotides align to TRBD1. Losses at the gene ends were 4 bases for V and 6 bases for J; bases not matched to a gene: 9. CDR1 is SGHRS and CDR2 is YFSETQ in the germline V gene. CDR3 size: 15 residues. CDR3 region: CASSDGGQGDEKLFF. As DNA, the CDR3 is TGCGCCAGCAGCGATGGGGGGCAGGGGGATGAAAAACTGTTTTTT. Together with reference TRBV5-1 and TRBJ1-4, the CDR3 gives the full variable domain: KAGVTQTPRYLIKTRGQQVTLSCSPISGHRSVSWYQQTPGQGLQFLFEYFSETQRNKGNFPGRFSGRQFSNSRSEMNVSTLELGDSALYLCASSDGGQGDEKLFFGSGTQLSVL.

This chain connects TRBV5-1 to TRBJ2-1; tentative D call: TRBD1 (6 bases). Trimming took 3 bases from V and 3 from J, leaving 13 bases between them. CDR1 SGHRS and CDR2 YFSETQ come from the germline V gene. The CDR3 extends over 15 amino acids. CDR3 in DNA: TGCGCCAGCAGCTCGGACAGACCGCTCTACAATGAGCAGTTCTTC. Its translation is CASSSDRPLYNEQFF.

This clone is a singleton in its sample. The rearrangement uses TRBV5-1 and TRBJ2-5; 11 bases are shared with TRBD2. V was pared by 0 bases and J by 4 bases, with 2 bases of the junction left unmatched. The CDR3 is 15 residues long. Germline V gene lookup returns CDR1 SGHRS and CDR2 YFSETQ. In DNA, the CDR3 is TGCGCCAGCAGCTTGGTTCTAGCGGGGGGAGAGACCCAGTACTTC. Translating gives CASSLVLAGGETQYF. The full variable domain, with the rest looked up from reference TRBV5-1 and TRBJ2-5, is KAGVTQTPRYLIKTRGQQVTLSCSPISGHRSVSWYQQTPGQGLQFLFEYFSETQRNKGNFPGRFSGRQFSNSRSEMNVSTLELGDSALYLCASSLVLAGGETQYFGPGTRLLVL.

DNA of the CDR3: TGCAGCGTTGTGACAGGGTCTAGCAATCAGCCCCAGCATTTT. Translation: CSVVTGSSNQPQHF. The V and J genes are TRBV29-1 and TRBJ1-5, with 7 nucleotides matching TRBD1. The V gene end was trimmed by 4 bases and the J gene end by 0 bases; junction bases not matched to a gene: 3. Germline V gene data show CDR1 as SQVTM and CDR2 as ANQGSEA. This CDR3 region has 14 residues.

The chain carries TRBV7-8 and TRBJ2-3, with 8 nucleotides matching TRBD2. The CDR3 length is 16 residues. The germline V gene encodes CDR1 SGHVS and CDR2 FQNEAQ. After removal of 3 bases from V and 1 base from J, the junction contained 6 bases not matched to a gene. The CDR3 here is CASSFGGGLGTDTQYF. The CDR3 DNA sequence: TGTGCCAGCAGCTTCGGGGGGGGGCTTGGCACAGATACGCAGTATTTT.

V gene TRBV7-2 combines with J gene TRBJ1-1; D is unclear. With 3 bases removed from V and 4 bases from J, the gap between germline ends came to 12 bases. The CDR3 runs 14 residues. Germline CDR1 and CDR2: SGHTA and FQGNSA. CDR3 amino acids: CASSFPGLGTEAFF. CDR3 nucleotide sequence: TGTGCCAGCAGCTTTCCAGGTTTGGGCACTGAAGCTTTCTTT.

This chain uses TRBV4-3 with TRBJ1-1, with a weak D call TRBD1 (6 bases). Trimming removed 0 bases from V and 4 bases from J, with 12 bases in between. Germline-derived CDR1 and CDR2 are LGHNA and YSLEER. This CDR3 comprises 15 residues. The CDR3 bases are TGCGCCAGCAGCCAAGATCGGGGGGCTGGCACTGAAGCTTTCTTT. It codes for CASSQDRGAGTEAFF.

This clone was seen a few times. In DNA, the CDR3 is TGTGCCAGCAGACAGGGGTTGGGCACTGAAGCTTTCTTT. Amino acids: CASRQGLGTEAFF. The chain combines TRBV6-1 with TRBJ1-1, with 7 bases identical to TRBD1. With 6 bases clipped from V and 4 bases from J, the junction kept 5 bases outside the gene matches. The CDR3 has 13 amino acids. Germline lookup yields CDR1 MNHNS and CDR2 SASEGT.

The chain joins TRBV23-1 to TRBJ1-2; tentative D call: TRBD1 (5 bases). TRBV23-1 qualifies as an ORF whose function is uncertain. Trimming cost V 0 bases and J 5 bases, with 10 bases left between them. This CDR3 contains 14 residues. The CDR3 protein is CASSQSPGDYGYTF. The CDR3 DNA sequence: TGCGCCAGCAGTCAATCGCCGGGGGATTATGGCTACACCTTC.

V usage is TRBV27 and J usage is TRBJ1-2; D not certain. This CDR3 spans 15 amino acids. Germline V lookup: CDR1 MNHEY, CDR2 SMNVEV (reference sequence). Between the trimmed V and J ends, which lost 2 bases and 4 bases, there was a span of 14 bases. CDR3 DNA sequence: TGTGCCAGCAGTTTACTGGCAGGTTCCGTCTATGGCTACACCTTC. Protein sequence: CASSLLAGSVYGYTF.

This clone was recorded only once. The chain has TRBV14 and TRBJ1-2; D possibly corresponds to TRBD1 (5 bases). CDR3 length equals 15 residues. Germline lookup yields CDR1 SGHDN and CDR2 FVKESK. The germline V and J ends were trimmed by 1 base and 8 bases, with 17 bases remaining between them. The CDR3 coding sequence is TGTGCCAGCAGCCAAGTTAGCGGGGGATTGAAGGGCTACACCTTC. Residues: CASSQVSGGLKGYTF. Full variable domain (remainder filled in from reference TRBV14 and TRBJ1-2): EAGVTQFPSHSVIEKGQTVTLRCDPISGHDNLYWYRRVMGKEIKFLLHFVKESKQDESGMPNNRFLAERTGGTYSTLKVQPAELEDSGVYFCASSQVSGGLKGYTFGSGTRLTVV.

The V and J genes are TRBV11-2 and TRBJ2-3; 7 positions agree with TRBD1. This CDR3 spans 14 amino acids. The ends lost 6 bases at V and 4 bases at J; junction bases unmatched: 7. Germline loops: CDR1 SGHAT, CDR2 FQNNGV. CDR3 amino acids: CASRRLRGPDTQYF. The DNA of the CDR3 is TGTGCCAGCAGACGTTTGAGGGGGCCAGATACGCAGTATTTT.

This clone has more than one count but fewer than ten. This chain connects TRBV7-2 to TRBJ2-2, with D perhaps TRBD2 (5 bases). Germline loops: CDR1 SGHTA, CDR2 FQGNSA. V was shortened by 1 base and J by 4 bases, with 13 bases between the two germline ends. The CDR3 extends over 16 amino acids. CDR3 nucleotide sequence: TGTGCCAGCAGCTTAGAGGCTAGCTGGAGCACCGGGGAGCTGTTTTTT. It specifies CASSLEASWSTGELFF. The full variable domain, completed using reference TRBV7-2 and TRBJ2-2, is GAGVSQSPSNKVTEKGKDVELRCDPISGHTALYWYRQSLGQGLEFLIYFQGNSAPDKSGLPSDRFSAERTGGSVSTLTIQRTQQEDSAVYLCASSLEASWSTGELFFGEGSRLTVL.

The CDR3 spells CASSRDRETYEQYF. CDR3 coding DNA: TGTGCCAGTAGTCGCGACAGGGAGACCTACGAGCAGTACTTC. This chain uses TRBV19 with TRBJ2-7, with 7 bases identical to TRBD1. Per the germline V gene, CDR1 is LNHDA and CDR2 is SQIVND (reference sequence). The CDR3 spans 14 residues. After removal of 5 bases from V and 2 bases from J, the junction contained 6 bases not matched to a gene.

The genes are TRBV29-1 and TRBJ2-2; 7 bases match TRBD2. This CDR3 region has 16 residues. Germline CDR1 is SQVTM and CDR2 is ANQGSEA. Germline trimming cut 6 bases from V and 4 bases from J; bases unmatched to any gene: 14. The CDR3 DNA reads TGCAGCGTGGGGCGCATTTGGGGGGGTACCACCGGGGAGCTGTTTTTT. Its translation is CSVGRIWGGTTGELFF.

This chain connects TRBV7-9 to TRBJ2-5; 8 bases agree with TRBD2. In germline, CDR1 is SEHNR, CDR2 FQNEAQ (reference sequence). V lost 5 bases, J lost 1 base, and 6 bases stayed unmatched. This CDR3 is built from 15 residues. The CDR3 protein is CASSDLAGPQETQYF. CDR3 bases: TGTGCCAGCAGCGACCTAGCGGGTCCCCAAGAGACCCAGTACTTC.

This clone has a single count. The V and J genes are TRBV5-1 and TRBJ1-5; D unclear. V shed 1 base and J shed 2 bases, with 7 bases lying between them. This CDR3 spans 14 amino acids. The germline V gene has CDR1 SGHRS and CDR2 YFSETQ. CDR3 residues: CASSLTVGNQPQHF. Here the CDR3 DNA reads TGCGCCAGCAGCTTGACGGTGGGCAATCAGCCCCAGCATTTT.

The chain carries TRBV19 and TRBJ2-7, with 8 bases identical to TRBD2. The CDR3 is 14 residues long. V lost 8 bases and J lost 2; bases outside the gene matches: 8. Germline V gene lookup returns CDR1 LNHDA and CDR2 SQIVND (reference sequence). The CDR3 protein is CASGQRGRTYEQYF. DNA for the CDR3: TGTGCCAGTGGTCAGCGGGGGCGTACCTACGAGCAGTACTTC.

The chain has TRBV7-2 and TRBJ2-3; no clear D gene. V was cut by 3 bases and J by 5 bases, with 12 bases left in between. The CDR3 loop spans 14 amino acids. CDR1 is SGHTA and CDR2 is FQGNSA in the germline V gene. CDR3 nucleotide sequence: TGTGCCAGCAGCTTGGCAGTGGAGAGAGATACGCAGTATTTT. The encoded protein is CASSLAVERDTQYF.

CDR3 sequence reads: CASSASESSYNEQFF. Here the CDR3 DNA reads TGTGCCAGCAGTGCTAGCGAGAGCTCCTACAATGAGCAGTTCTTC. The rearrangement uses TRBV2 and TRBJ2-1; weak D call: TRBD2 (6 bases). The V gene lost 4 bases and the J gene lost 0 bases, with 10 bases spanning the gap. CDR3 length equals 15 residues. The germline CDR1 and CDR2 sequences are SNHLY and FYNNEI. Supplemented by reference TRBV2 and TRBJ2-1, the full variable domain reads EPEVTQTPSHQVTQMGQEVILRCVPISNHLYFYWYRQILGQKVEFLVSFYNNEISEKSEIFDDQFSVERPDGSNFTLKIRSTKLEDSAMYFCASSASESSYNEQFFGPGTRLTVL.

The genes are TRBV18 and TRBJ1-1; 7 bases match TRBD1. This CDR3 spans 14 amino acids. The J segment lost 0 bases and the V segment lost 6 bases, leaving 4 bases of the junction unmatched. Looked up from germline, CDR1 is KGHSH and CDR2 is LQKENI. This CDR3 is CASSPGQLNTEAFF. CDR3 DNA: TGTGCCAGCTCTCCGGGACAGTTGAACACTGAAGCTTTCTTT.

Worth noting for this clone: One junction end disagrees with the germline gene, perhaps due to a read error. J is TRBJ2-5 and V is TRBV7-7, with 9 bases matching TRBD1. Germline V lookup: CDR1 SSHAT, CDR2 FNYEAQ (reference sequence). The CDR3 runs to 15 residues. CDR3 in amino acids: CASSLAHRGRETQYF. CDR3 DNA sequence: TGTGCTAGCAGCTTAGCGCACAGGGGGCGAGAGACCCAGTACTTC.

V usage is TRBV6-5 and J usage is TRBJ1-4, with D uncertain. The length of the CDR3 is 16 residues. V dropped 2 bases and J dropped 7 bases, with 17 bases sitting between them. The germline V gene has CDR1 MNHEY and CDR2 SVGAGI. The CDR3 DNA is TGTGCCAGCAGTTACCGGCGGGCATACCCGGGTGAAAAACTGTTTTTT. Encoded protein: CASSYRRAYPGEKLFF.

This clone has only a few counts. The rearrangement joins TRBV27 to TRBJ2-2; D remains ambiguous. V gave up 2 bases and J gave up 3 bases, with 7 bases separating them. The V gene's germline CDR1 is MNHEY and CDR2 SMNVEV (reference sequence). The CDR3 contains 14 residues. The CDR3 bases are TGTGCCAGCAGTTTACAGGTGGACACCGGGGAGCTGTTTTTT. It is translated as CASSLQVDTGELFF.

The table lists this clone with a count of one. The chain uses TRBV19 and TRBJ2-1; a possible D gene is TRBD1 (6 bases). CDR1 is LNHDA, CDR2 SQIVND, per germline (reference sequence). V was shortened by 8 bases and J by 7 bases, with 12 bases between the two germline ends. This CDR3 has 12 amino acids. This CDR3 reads CASLQGLNEQFF. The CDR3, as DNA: TGTGCCAGTCTACAGGGCCTAAATGAGCAGTTCTTC.

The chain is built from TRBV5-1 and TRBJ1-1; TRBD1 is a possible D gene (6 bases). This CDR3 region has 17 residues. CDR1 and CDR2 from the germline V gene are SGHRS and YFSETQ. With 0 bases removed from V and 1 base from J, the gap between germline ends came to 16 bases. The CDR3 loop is CASSLGVVQQGNTEAFF. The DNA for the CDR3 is TGCGCCAGCAGCTTGGGGGTGGTACAACAGGGGAACACTGAAGCTTTCTTT.

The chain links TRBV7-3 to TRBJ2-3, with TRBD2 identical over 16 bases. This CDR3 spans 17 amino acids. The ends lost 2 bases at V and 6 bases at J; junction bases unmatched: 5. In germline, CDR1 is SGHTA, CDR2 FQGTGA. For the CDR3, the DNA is TGTGCCAGCAGCTTAGAGCCGGGACTAGCGGGGGGGGATACGCAGTATTTT. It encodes CASSLEPGLAGGDTQYF.